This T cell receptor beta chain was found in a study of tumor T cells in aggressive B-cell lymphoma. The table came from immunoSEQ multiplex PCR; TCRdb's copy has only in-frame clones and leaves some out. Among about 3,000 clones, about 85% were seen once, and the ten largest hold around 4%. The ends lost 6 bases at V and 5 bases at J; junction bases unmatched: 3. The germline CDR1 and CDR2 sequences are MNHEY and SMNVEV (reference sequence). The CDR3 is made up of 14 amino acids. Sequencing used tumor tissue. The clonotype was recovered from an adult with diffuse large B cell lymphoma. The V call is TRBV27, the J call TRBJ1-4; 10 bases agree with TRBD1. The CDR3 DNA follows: TGTGCCAGCAGGGGGACAGGGGTAAATGAAAAACTGTTTTTT. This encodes CASRGTGVNEKLFF.